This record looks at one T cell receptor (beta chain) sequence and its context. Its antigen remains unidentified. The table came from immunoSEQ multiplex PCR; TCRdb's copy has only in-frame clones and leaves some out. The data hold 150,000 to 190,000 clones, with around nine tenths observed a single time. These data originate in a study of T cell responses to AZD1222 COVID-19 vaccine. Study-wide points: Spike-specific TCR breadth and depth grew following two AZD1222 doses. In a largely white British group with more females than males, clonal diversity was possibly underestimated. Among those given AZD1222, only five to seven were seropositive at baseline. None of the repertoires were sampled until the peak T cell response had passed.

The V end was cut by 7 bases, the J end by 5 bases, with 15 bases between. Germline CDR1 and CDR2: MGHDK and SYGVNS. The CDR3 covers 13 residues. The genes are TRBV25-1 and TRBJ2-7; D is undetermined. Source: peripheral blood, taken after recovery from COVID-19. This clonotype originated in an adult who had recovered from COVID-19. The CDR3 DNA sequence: TGTGCCAGCACCTCCATCGGGTCCCACGAGCAGTACTTC. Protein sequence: CASTSIGSHEQYF.